This record covers a single TCR beta chain. These data belong to a study of beta chain features in type 1 diabetes. Expressed TCRB transcripts were sequenced because the isolated RNA had all been reverse transcribed beforehand. About 3.57 million reads, on average, came from each naive, central memory and regulatory T cell sample. TCRdb's table, derived via immunoSEQ multiplex PCR, lists solely in-frame clones and lacks some. Of some 150,000 clones in the sample, about 10% are singletons; the top ten hold under 1.5%. The germline V gene has CDR1 SGDLS and CDR2 YYNGEE. The V gene lost 2 bases and the J gene lost 0 bases, with 15 bases spanning the gap. The CDR3 runs 16 residues.

This clonotype was obtained from a man aged 18 to 29 in good health. Sequenced input: naive CD4+ T cells from blood. The rearrangement links TRBV9 to TRBJ2-7, with D possibly matching TRBD2 (7 bases). The CDR3 DNA follows: TGTGCCAGCAGCGTGTCGTTCGGGGGGCCCTCCTACGAGCAGTACTTC. It yields the protein CASSVSFGGPSYEQYF.